Each of the 13 T cell receptor beta chains below was sequenced from the same sample in a study of breast tumors, draining lymph nodes, adjacent tissues. MiXCR, run by TCRdb on the multiplex PCR reads, gives a single entry per CDR3 protein. The table shows 50,000 to 75,000 distinct CDR3 sequences, with 45% to 65% occurring only once. Sequencing was carried out using breast tumor tissue. The source of these receptors is a female donor with breast cancer. Some clones in this sample may be carry-over from other donors' samples.

Notes on this clonotype: A clone one base away is much larger, so this may be a read error. V gene TRBV5-1 combines with J gene TRBJ1-1; 7 nucleotides match TRBD1. The germline V gene encodes CDR1 SGHRS and CDR2 YFSETQ. The CDR3 is made up of 16 amino acids. The J segment lost 0 bases and the V segment lost 4 bases, leaving 9 bases of the junction unmatched. The CDR3 reads CASSMQGGGMNTEAFF. The CDR3 DNA reads TGCGCCAGCAGCATGCAGGGGGGAGGCATGAACACTGAAGCTTTCTTT.

This clonotype was seen once. The gene calls are TRBV2 and TRBJ2-5; D ambiguous. Germline loops: CDR1 SNHLY, CDR2 FYNNEI. The CDR3 loop spans 13 amino acids. The ends were cut back, 5 bases at V and 3 bases at J, with 10 bases in the middle. The CDR3 DNA reads TGTGCCAGCAGTTACGGCCAGGAAGAGACCCAGTACTTC. It specifies CASSYGQEETQYF.

In this sample, this clonotype turned up a few times. The chain couples TRBV7-2 to TRBJ2-7; TRBD2 aligns across 10 bases. Trimming took 0 bases from V and 1 from J; bases not matched to a gene: 3. The CDR3 runs 16 residues. CDR1 and CDR2 (germline): SGHTA, FQGNSA. The DNA for the CDR3 is TGTGCCAGCAGCTTAGCGACTAGCGGGCTTTCCTACGAGCAGTACTTC. The encoded protein is CASSLATSGLSYEQYF.

The rearrangement links TRBV24-1 to TRBJ2-5, with 7 bases fitting TRBD1. The CDR3 extends over 12 amino acids. V shed 9 bases, J shed 3 bases, and the junction held 3 bases outside the gene matches. The germline V gene has CDR1 KGHDR and CDR2 SFDVKD. The CDR3 DNA reads as TGTGCCACCCAAGACAGGGAAGAGACCCAGTACTTC. Translated, it gives CATQDREETQYF.

The chain recombines TRBV11-2 with TRBJ2-7, with TRBD2 matching 9 bases. In germline, CDR1 is SGHAT, CDR2 FQNNGV. The CDR3 loop spans 16 amino acids. Unmatched junction bases numbered 12, after V lost 7 bases and J lost 2 bases. This CDR3 reads CASNLGASGKTYEQYF. The CDR3, as DNA: TGTGCCAGCAACCTCGGGGCTAGCGGGAAAACCTACGAGCAGTACTTC.

The gene calls are TRBV9 and TRBJ1-6; a possible D gene is TRBD1 (6 bases). CDR1 and CDR2 (germline): SGDLS, YYNGEE. This CDR3 spans 14 amino acids. Trimming took off 3 bases at V and 6 bases at J, with 10 bases between the two ends. The CDR3 is CASSGDRLNSPLHF. The CDR3 DNA follows: TGTGCCAGCAGCGGAGACAGGCTTAATTCACCCCTCCACTTT.

This clonotype was recorded at least ten times. This rearrangement joins TRBV5-1 to TRBJ2-3; 14 bases align to TRBD2. Germline-derived CDR1 and CDR2 are SGHRS and YFSETQ. With V trimmed by 0 bases and J by 8 bases, 2 bases remained unmatched. This CDR3 spans 15 amino acids. The CDR3 spells CASSLVTSGGATQYF. The CDR3 DNA reads TGCGCCAGCAGCTTGGTGACTAGCGGGGGGGCTACGCAGTATTTT.

The chain employs TRBV12-3 or TRBV12-4 and TRBJ1-2; 8 bases are a match to TRBD1. Trimming at V came to 3 bases and at J to 8 bases, leaving 5 bases not matched to a gene. There are 13 residues in the CDR3. CDR3 nucleotide sequence: TGTGCCAGCAGTTTGCAGGGGGCGCAGGGCTACACCTTC. Translation: CASSLQGAQGYTF.

This rearrangement joins TRBV19 to TRBJ1-3, with TRBD1 matching 7 bases. The length of the CDR3 is 15 residues. CDR1 and CDR2 (germline): LNHDA, SQIVND (reference sequence). With V trimmed by 7 bases and J by 0 bases, 6 bases remained unmatched. The CDR3: CASTTTGHSGNTIYF. The CDR3 region has the DNA TGTGCCAGTACCACGACAGGGCACTCTGGAAACACCATATATTTT.

This clonotype was detected a few times. The gene calls are TRBV14 and TRBJ1-2, with D possibly TRBD1 on 5 matching bases. Trimming took 4 bases from V and 2 from J, leaving 26 bases between them. The germline gives CDR1 SGHDN, CDR2 FVKESK. The CDR3 spans 19 residues. The CDR3 sequence is CASSRGLGWGNPKNYGYTF. The CDR3 region has the DNA TGTGCCAGCAGCCGAGGCTTGGGGTGGGGGAACCCAAAAAACTATGGCTACACCTTC.

This clonotype was seen many times. This chain's CDR3 is CASSVATPVPGEPDTQYF. The CDR3 coding sequence is TGTGCCAGCAGCGTAGCTACTCCCGTCCCTGGGGAGCCAGATACGCAGTATTTT. The chain recombines TRBV9 with TRBJ2-3; weak D call: TRBD2 (5 bases). Germline V gene data show CDR1 as SGDLS and CDR2 as YYNGEE. The CDR3 sequence is 18 residues long. Trimming pared 0 bases from V and 4 bases from J, leaving 21 bases between.

A note on this clonotype: The junction does not match germline at one end; this may be a read error. The chain joins TRBV7-9 to TRBJ1-2, with a possible D match to TRBD1 (6 bases). The CDR3 covers 15 residues. The germline V gene encodes CDR1 SEHNR and CDR2 FQNEAQ (reference sequence). The CDR3 DNA follows: TGTGCCAGCAGCCGAGGGGGGAATCAACTTCATGGCTACCCCTTC. Its protein product is CASSRGGNQLHGYPF.

The chain joins TRBV4-2 to TRBJ2-3; 14 nucleotides line up with TRBD2. Germline-derived CDR1 and CDR2 are LGHNA and YNFKEQ. The ends lost 3 bases at V and 2 bases at J; junction bases unmatched: 13. The CDR3 is 20 amino acids. The CDR3 here is CASSQSQGLAGVDPTDTQYF. CDR3 DNA: TGTGCCAGCAGCCAGTCACAGGGACTAGCGGGAGTGGACCCCACAGATACGCAGTATTTT.